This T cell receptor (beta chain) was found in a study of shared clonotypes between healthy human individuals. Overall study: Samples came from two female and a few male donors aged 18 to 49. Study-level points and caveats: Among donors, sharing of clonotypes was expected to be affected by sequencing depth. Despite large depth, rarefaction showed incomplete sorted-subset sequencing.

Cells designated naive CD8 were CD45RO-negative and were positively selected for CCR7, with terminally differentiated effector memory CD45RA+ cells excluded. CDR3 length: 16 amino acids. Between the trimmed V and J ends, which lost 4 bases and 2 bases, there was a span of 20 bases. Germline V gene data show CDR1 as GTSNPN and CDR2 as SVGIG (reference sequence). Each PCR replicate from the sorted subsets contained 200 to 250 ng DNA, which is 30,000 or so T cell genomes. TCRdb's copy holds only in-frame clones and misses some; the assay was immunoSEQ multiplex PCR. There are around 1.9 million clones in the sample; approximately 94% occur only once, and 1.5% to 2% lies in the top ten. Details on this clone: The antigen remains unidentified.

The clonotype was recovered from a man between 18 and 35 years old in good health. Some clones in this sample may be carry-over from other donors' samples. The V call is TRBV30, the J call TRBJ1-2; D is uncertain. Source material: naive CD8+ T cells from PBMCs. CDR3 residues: CAWIGTAEGLNYGYTF. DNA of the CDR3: TGTGCCTGGATCGGAACCGCCGAAGGACTCAACTATGGCTACACCTTC.